The next 11 T cell receptor beta chains were all read from a single sample in a study of CD8+ T cells in alopecia areata. RNA was isolated and reverse transcribed to cDNA, the sequencing template. TCRdb keeps only in-frame clones here, not all; method: immunoSEQ multiplex PCR. The sample lists approximately 200,000 clones, 55% to 70% occurring once. Sample treatment: oral pan-JAK inhibitor, 5-10 mg twice daily. Sequenced here: CD4+ T cells sorted from blood, sampled at week 24, from a patient treated with tofacitinib. These receptors were collected from a human donor with alopecia areata.

The CDR3 sequence is CSVGGGNTEAFF. DNA of the CDR3: TGCAGCGTTGGAGGGGGAAACACTGAAGCTTTCTTT. The rearrangement links TRBV29-1 to TRBJ1-1; D might be TRBD1 (6 bases). V was pared by 4 bases and J by 2 bases, with 8 bases between. The germline V gene has CDR1 SQVTM and CDR2 ANQGSEA. This CDR3 contains 12 residues.

The V gene is TRBV7-3, the J gene TRBJ2-3; 8 bases are a match to TRBD1. The V gene's germline CDR1 is SGHTA and CDR2 FQGTGA. The CDR3 has 15 amino acids. V dropped 3 bases and J dropped 3; count of bases not matched to a gene: 5. The CDR3 DNA reads as TGTGCCAGCAGCTTGGGACAGGCGGGGACAGATACGCAGTATTTT. Its translation: CASSLGQAGTDTQYF.

V gene TRBV6-6 combines with J gene TRBJ2-2, with TRBD2 matching 7 bases. Germline CDR1 is MNHNY and CDR2 is SVGAGI (reference sequence). V lost 6 bases and J lost 1; bases outside the gene matches: 8. This CDR3 comprises 16 residues. Here the CDR3 reads CASRGAGRQNTGELFF. DNA for the CDR3: TGTGCCAGCAGAGGAGCGGGACGACAGAACACCGGGGAGCTGTTTTTT.

This clone has only a few counts. This chain connects TRBV5-1 to TRBJ2-3; 8 bases line up with TRBD2. This CDR3 region has 15 residues. Germline assignment: CDR1 SGHRS and CDR2 YFSETQ. Trimming took 4 bases from V and 10 from J; bases not matched to a gene: 14. CDR3 bases: TGCGCCAGCAGCCAACCGGGACTAGGGGTGCGGGCGCAGTATTTT. Protein product: CASSQPGLGVRAQYF.

V usage is TRBV5-1 and J usage is TRBJ2-7, with 8 nucleotides matching TRBD1. CDR3 size: 15 residues. Germline CDR1 and CDR2: SGHRS and YFSETQ. J was trimmed by 0 bases and V by 4 bases; bases with no gene match: 6. The CDR3: CASSPGQASSYEQYF. The CDR3 DNA reads as TGCGCCAGCAGCCCGGGACAGGCCAGCTCCTACGAGCAGTACTTC.

With regard to this clone: Other DNA variants within this sample encode the same CDR3. The genes are TRBV7-2 and TRBJ2-6; D not certain. Germline V CDR1 and CDR2: SGHTA, FQGNSA. The CDR3 extends over 15 amino acids. Trimming took 1 base from V and 1 from J, leaving 5 bases between them. CDR3 residues: CASSLGGSGANVLTF. CDR3 DNA: TGTGCCAGCAGCTTAGGGGGTTCTGGGGCCAACGTCCTGACTTTC.

This chain connects TRBV4-3 to TRBJ2-5; D not certain. CDR3 size: 14 residues. With 0 bases removed from V and 7 bases from J, the gap between germline ends came to 12 bases. Germline CDR1 LGHNA, CDR2 YSLEER. Here the CDR3 reads CASSQERNSGTQYF. The CDR3, as DNA: TGCGCCAGCAGCCAAGAACGGAATTCGGGGACCCAGTACTTC.

This clone was picked up a small number of times. The chain links TRBV7-3 to TRBJ2-1; 12 bases fit TRBD2. This CDR3 contains 14 residues. CDR1 is SGHTA and CDR2 is FQGTGA in the germline V gene. Germline trimming cut 3 bases from V and 9 bases from J; bases unmatched to any gene: 3. CDR3 nucleotide sequence: TGTGCCAGCAGCTTGACTAGCGGGAGTGGTGAGCAGTTCTTC. Amino acid sequence: CASSLTSGSGEQFF.

The chain couples TRBV7-3 to TRBJ1-2, with 9 bases aligning to TRBD1. The ends lost 5 bases at V and 4 bases at J; junction bases unmatched: 8. Germline V gene data show CDR1 as SGHTA and CDR2 as FQGTGA. The CDR3 is made up of 15 amino acids. As DNA, the CDR3 is TGTGCCAGCAGCGAACAGGGGGCTAACTTCTATGGCTACACCTTC. Translating gives CASSEQGANFYGYTF.

The chain has TRBV9 and TRBJ2-2, with 7 bases lining up with TRBD1. The V gene's germline CDR1 is SGDLS and CDR2 YYNGEE. This CDR3 is 15 amino acids long. The V gene end was trimmed by 0 bases and the J gene end by 2 bases; junction bases not matched to a gene: 1. The chain's CDR3 is CASSVGQGNTGELFF. CDR3 sequence (DNA): TGTGCCAGCAGCGTAGGACAGGGAAACACCGGGGAGCTGTTTTTT.

This chain joins TRBV10-3 and TRBJ1-5, with a possible D match to TRBD1 (5 bases). Trimming shortened V by 4 bases and J by 5 bases, and 9 bases separated the two germline ends. The CDR3 consists of 13 residues. Germline loops: CDR1 ENHRY, CDR2 SYGVKD. CDR3 nucleotide sequence: TGTGCCATCAGTGTAGCGGGGGATCAGCCCCAGCATTTT. Its protein product is CAISVAGDQPQHF.